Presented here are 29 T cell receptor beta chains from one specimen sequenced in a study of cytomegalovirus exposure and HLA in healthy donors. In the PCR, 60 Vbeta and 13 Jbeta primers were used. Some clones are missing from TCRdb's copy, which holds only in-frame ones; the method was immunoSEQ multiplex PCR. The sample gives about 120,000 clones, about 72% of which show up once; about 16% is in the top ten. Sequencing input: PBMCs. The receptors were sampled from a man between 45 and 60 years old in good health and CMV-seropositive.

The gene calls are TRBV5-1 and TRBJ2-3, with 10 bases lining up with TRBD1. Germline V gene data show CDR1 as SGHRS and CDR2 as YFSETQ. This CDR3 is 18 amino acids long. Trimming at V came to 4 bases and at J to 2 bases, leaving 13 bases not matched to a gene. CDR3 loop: CASSRTPGTGANTDTQYF. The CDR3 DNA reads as TGCGCCAGCAGCCGGACCCCTGGGACAGGGGCGAACACAGATACGCAGTATTTT.

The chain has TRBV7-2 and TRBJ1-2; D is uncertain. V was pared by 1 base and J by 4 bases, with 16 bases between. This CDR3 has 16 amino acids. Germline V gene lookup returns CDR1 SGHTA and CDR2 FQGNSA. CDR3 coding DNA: TGTGCCAGCAGCTTAGATCCTGGGCGTATCGGCTATGGCTACACCTTC. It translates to CASSLDPGRIGYGYTF.

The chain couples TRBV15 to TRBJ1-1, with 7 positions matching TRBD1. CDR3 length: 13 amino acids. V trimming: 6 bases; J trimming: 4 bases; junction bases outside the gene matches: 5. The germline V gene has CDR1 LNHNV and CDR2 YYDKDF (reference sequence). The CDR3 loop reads CATRGQSGTEAFF. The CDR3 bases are TGTGCCACCAGGGGACAGTCTGGCACTGAAGCTTTCTTT.

CDR3 protein: CASSPRDRGLEQYF. In DNA form, the CDR3 reads TGTGCCAGCAGTCCCCGGGACAGGGGCTTAGAGCAGTACTTC. The chain couples TRBV6-5 to TRBJ2-7; 10 bases line up with TRBD1. V lost 5 bases to trimming and J lost 7 bases; unmatched junction nucleotides: 8. Germline CDR1 is MNHEY and CDR2 is SVGAGI. This CDR3 comprises 14 residues.

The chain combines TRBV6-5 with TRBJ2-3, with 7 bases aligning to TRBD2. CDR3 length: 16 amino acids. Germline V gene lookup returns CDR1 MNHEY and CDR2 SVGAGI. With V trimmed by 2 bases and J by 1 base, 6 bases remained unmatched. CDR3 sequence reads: CASSYAAGAGTDTQYF. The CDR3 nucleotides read TGTGCCAGCAGTTACGCGGCGGGAGCGGGCACAGATACGCAGTATTTT.

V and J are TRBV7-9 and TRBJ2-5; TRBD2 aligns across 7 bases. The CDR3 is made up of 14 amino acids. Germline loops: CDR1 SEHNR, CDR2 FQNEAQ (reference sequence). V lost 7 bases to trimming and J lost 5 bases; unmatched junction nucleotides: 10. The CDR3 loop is CASNPGRAGETQYF. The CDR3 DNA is TGTGCCAGCAACCCAGGGAGGGCCGGGGAGACCCAGTACTTC.

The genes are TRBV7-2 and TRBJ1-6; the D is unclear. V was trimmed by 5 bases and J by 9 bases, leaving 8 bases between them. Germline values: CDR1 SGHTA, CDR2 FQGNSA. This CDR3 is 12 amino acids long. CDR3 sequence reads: CASSADSSPLHF. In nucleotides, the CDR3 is TGTGCCAGCAGCGCCGACTCTTCACCCCTCCACTTT.

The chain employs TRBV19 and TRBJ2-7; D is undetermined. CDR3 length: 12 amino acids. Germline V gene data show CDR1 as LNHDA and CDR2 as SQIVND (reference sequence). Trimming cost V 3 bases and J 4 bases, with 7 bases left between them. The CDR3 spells CASSISDYEQYF. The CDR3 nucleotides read TGTGCCAGTAGTATTTCAGATTACGAGCAGTACTTC.

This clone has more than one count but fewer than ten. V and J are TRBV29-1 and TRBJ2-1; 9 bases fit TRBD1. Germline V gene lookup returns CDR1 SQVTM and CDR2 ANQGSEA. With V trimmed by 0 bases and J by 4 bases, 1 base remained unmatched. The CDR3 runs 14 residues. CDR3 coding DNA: TGCAGCGTTGAAGATGGGACAGGGTACAATGAGCAGTTCTTC. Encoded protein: CSVEDGTGYNEQFF.

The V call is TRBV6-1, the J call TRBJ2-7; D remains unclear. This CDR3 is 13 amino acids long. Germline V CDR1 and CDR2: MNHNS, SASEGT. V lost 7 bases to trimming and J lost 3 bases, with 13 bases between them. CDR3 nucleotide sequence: TGTGCCAGCAAAGACACGGCGATCTACGAGCAGTACTTC. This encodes CASKDTAIYEQYF.

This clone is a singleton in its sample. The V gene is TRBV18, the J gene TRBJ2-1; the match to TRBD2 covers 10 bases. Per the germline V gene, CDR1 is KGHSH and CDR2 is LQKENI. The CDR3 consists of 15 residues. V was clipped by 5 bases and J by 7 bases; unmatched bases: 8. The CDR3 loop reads CASSTPSGSGNEQFF. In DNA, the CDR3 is TGTGCCAGCTCAACCCCTAGCGGGAGCGGGAATGAGCAGTTCTTC. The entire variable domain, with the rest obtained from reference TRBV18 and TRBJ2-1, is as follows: NAGVMQNPRHLVRRRGQEARLRCSPMKGHSHVYWYRQLPEEGLKFMVYLQKENIIDESGMPKERFSAEFPKEGPSILRIQQVVRGDSAAYFCASSTPSGSGNEQFFGPGTRLTVL.

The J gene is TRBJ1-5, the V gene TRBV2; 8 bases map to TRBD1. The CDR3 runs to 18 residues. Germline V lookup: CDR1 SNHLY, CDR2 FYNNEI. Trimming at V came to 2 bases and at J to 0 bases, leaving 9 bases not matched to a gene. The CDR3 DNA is TGTGCCAGCAGTGAATTTGTGGACAGGGAGGATAGCAATCAGCCCCAGCATTTT. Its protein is CASSEFVDREDSNQPQHF.

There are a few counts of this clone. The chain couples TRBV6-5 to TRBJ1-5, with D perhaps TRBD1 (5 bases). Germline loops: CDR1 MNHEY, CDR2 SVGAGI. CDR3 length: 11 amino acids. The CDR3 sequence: CATGGNQPQHF. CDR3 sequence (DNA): TGTGCTACGGGGGGCAATCAGCCCCAGCATTTT.

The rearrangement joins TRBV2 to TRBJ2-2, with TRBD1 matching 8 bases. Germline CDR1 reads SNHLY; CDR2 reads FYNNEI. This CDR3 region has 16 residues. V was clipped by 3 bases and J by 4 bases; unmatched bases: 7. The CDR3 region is CASSDRGRGGTGELFF. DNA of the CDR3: TGTGCCAGCAGTGACAGGGGGCGAGGGGGCACCGGGGAGCTGTTTTTT.

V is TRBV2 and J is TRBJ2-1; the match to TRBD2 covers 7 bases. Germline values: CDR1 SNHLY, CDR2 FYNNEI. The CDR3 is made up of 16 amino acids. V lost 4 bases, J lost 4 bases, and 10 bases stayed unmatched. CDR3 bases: TGTGCCAGCAGTGTTTTGCGGGAGCCTCCTTACAATGAGCAGTTCTTC. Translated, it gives CASSVLREPPYNEQFF.

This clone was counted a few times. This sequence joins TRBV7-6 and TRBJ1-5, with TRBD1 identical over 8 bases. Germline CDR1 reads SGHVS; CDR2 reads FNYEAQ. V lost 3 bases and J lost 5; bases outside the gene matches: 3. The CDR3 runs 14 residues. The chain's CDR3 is CASSLGRGHQPQHF. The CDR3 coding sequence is TGTGCCAGCAGCTTGGGCAGGGGGCATCAGCCCCAGCATTTT. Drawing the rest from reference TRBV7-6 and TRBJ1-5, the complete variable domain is GAGVSQSPRYKVTKRGQDVALRCDPISGHVSLYWYRQALGQGPEFLTYFNYEAQQDKSGLPNDRFSAERPEGSISTLTIQRTEQRDSAMYRCASSLGRGHQPQHFGDGTRLSIL.

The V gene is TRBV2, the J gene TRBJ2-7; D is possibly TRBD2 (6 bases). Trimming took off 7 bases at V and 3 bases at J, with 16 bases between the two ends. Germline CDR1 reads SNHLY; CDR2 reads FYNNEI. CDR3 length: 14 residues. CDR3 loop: CASTSGVSGYEQYF. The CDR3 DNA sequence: TGTGCCAGCACCTCCGGTGTTAGCGGCTACGAGCAGTACTTC.

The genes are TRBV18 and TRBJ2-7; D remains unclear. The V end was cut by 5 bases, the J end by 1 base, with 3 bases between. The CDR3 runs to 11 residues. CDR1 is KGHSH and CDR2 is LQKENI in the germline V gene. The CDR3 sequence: CASSESYEQYF. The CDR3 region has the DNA TGTGCCAGCTCAGAGTCCTACGAGCAGTACTTC.

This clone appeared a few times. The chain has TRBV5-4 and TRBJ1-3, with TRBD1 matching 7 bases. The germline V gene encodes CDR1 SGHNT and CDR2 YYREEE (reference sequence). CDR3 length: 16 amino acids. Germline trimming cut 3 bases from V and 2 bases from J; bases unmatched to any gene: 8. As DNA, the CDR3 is TGTGCCAGCAGCTCCCTAACCACAGGGGCTGGAAACACCATATATTTT. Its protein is CASSSLTTGAGNTIYF. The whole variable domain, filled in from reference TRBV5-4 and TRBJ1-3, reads ETGVTQSPTHLIKTRGQQVTLRCSSQSGHNTVSWYQQALGQGPQFIFQYYREEENGRGNFPPRFSGLQFPNYSSELNVNALELDDSALYLCASSSLTTGAGNTIYFGEGSWLTVV.

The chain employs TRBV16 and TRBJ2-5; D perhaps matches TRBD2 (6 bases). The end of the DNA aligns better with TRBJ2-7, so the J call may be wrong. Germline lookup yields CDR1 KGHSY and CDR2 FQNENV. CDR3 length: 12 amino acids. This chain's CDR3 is CASSPGTYEQYF. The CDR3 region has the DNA TGTGCCAGCAGCCCGGGGACTTACGAGCAGTACTTC.

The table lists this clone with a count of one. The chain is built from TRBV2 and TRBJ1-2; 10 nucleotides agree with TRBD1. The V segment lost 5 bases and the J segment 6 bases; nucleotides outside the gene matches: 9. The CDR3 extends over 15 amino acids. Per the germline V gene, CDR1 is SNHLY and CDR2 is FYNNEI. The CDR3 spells CASSSGTGVADGYTF. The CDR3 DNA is TGTGCCAGCAGTTCCGGGACAGGGGTAGCGGATGGCTACACCTTC.

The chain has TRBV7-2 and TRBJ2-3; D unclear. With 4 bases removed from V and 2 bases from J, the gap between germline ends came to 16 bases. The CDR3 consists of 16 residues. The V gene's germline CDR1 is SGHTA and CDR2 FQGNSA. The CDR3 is CASSSQSQASTDTQYF. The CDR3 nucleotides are TGTGCCAGCAGCTCCCAATCGCAGGCATCCACAGATACGCAGTATTTT.

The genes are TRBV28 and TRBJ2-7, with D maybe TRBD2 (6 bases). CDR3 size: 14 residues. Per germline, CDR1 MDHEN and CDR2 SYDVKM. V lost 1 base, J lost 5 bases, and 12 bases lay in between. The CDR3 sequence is CASSLLSGEDEQYF. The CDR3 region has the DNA TGTGCCAGCAGTTTATTGAGTGGGGAGGACGAGCAGTACTTC.

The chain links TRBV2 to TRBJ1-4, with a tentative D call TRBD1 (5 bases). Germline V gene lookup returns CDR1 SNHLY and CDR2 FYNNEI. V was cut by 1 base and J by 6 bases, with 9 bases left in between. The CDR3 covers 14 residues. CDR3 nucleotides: TGTGCCAGCAGTGAAGATGGGGCGGATGAAAAACTGTTTTTT. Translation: CASSEDGADEKLFF.

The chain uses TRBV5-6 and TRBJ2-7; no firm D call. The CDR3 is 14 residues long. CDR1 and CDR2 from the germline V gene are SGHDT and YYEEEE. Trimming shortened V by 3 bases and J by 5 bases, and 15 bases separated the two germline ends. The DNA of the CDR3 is TGTGCCAGCAGCTCGATAGTAGTAGCTCACGAGCAGTACTTC. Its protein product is CASSSIVVAHEQYF.

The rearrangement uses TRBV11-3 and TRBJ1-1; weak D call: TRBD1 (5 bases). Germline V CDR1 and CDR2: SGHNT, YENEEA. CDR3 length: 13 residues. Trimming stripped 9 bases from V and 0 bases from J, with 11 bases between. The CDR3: CASWGGMNTEAFF. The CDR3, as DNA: TGTGCCAGTTGGGGGGGGATGAACACTGAAGCTTTCTTT. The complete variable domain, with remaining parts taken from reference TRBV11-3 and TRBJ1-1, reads EAGVVQSPRYKIIEKKQPVAFWCNPISGHNTLYWYLQNLGQGPELLIRYENEEAVDDSQLPKDRFSAERLKGVDSTLKIQPAELGDSAVYLCASWGGMNTEAFFGQGTRLTVV.

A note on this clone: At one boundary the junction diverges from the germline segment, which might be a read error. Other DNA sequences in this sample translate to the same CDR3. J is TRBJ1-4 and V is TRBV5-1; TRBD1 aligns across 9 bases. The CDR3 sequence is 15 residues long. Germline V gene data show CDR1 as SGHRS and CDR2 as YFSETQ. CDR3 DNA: TGCGCCAGCAGCTTACAGGACAGGGGCGGGGAAAAGCTGTTTTTT. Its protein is CASSLQDRGGEKLFF. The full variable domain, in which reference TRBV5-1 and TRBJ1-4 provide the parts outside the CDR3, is KAGVTQTPRYLIKTRGQQVTLSCSPISGHRSVSWYQQTPGQGLQFLFEYFSETQRNKGNFPGRFSGRQFSNSRSEMNVSTLELGDSALYLCASSLQDRGGEKLFFGSGTQLSVL.

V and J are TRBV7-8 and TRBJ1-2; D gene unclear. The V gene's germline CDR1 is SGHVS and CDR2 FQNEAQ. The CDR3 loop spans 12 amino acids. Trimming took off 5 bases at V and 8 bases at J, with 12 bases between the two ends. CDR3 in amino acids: CASSQTGRGYTF. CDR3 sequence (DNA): TGTGCCAGCAGCCAAACGGGGAGGGGCTACACCTTC.

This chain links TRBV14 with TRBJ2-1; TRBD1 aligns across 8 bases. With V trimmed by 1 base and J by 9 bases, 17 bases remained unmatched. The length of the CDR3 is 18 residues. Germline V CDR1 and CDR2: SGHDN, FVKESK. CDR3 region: CASSQGDRMKKVLVEQFF. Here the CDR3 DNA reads TGTGCCAGCAGCCAAGGGGACAGGATGAAGAAAGTTTTGGTTGAGCAGTTCTTC. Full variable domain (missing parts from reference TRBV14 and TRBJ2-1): EAGVTQFPSHSVIEKGQTVTLRCDPISGHDNLYWYRRVMGKEIKFLLHFVKESKQDESGMPNNRFLAERTGGTYSTLKVQPAELEDSGVYFCASSQGDRMKKVLVEQFFGPGTRLTVL.